These 5 T cell receptor beta chains were all obtained from the same sample, sequenced in a study of cytomegalovirus exposure and HLA in healthy donors. 60 Vbeta and 13 Jbeta primers were used in PCR. The method was immunoSEQ multiplex PCR; TCRdb's version includes in-frame clones alone and lacks a portion of them. The repertoire includes hundreds of thousands of clones, approximately 83% of them detected once, and 0.71% sits in the top ten. Input material: PBMCs. All receptors derive from a boy aged 2-9 years in good health and CMV-seronegative.

The chain links TRBV4-1 to TRBJ2-5; D might be TRBD1 (6 bases). CDR1 is MGHRA and CDR2 is YSYEKL in the germline V gene. Trimming took off 2 bases at V and 5 bases at J, with 9 bases between the two ends. The CDR3 has 13 amino acids. CDR3 sequence: CASSQQGMETQYF. The DNA of the CDR3 is TGCGCCAGCAGCCAACAGGGGATGGAGACCCAGTACTTC.

This clone was seen a single time. The junction shows a germline mismatch at one end, possibly a read error. This chain links TRBV5-6 with TRBJ1-1, with 9 positions matching TRBD1. CDR3 size: 15 residues. Germline-derived CDR1 and CDR2 are SGHDT and YYEEEE. The CDR3 region is CASRLGQGGRTEAFF. The CDR3 coding sequence is TGTGCCAGCAGATTGGGACAGGGCGGGAGGACTGAAGCTTTCTTT.

The J gene is TRBJ2-1, the V gene TRBV15; 7 nucleotides align to TRBD2. Unmatched junction bases numbered 6, after V lost 2 bases and J lost 8 bases. The CDR3 contains 14 residues. Germline V gene lookup returns CDR1 LNHNV and CDR2 YYDKDF (reference sequence). The CDR3 DNA reads as TGTGCCACCAGCAGATATGGGGGAGGGCATGAGCAGTTCTTC. It codes for CATSRYGGGHEQFF. The whole variable domain, filled in from reference TRBV15 and TRBJ2-1, reads DAMVIQNPRYQVTQFGKPVTLSCSQTLNHNVMYWYQQKSSQAPKLLFHYYDKDFNNEADTPDNFQSRRPNTSFCFLDIRSPGLGDTAMYLCATSRYGGGHEQFFGPGTRLTVL.

The chain carries TRBV7-6 and TRBJ2-7, with 7 bases lining up with TRBD1. CDR1 and CDR2 from the germline V gene are SGHVS and FNYEAQ. V was pared by 0 bases and J by 6 bases, with 8 bases of the junction left unmatched. The CDR3 spans 15 residues. The CDR3 here is CASSLAGGSPSEQYF. The CDR3 DNA follows: TGTGCCAGCAGCTTAGCAGGGGGCTCCCCCTCCGAGCAGTACTTC. Full variable domain (outside the CDR3, taken from reference TRBV7-6 and TRBJ2-7): GAGVSQSPRYKVTKRGQDVALRCDPISGHVSLYWYRQALGQGPEFLTYFNYEAQQDKSGLPNDRFSAERPEGSISTLTIQRTEQRDSAMYRCASSLAGGSPSEQYFGPGTRLTVT.

The chain combines TRBV19 with TRBJ1-3; possibly TRBD1 for D (6 bases). Germline values: CDR1 LNHDA, CDR2 SQIVND (reference sequence). Trimming removed 9 bases from V and 4 bases from J, with 13 bases in between. The CDR3 totals 13 residues. CDR3 DNA sequence: TGTGCCAGCCGAAGGGGGGGCGGAAACACCATATATTTT. It yields the protein CASRRGGGNTIYF.